This T cell receptor beta chain was observed in a study of shared clonotypes between healthy human individuals. Study as a whole: Every donor yielded three CD4 naive, three CD4 memory, two CD8 naive and one CD8 memory plate.

The V gene's germline CDR1 is MDHEN and CDR2 SYDVKM. The CDR3 extends over 11 amino acids. Deletions cut 10 bases from V and 8 bases from J, with 11 bases between. The investigators split CD4+ cells into a CD45RA+ naive subset and a CD45RA-negative memory subset. Details on this clone: Its specificity is not known.

General study points: Relative to clonotypes present in all four donors, those not shared had lower generation probabilities. The small donor group covered limited genetic and exposure diversity.

The repertoire was sequenced with immunoSEQ multiplex PCR; TCRdb's copy has only in-frame clones and lacks some. The repertoire holds fewer than 3 million clones, with about nine tenths as singletons. The TCR was taken from a man younger than 30 in good health. Some clones in this sample may be carry-over from other donors' samples. Sequencing used naive CD4+ T cells from PBMCs. Noted subset: CD45RA+ positively selected. The chain carries TRBV28 and TRBJ1-4; no reliable D call. The CDR3 sequence: CATQPGEKLFF. Here the CDR3 DNA reads TGTGCCACCCAACCCGGCGAAAAACTGTTTTTT.